The clone carrying this TCR beta chain was seen ten or more times. Its antigen is not identified. Where ophthalmopathy was absent within 18 months of follow-up, hyperthyroidism was stable. The starting material, 10 ml of fresh peripheral blood, provided the PBMCs. The germline V gene encodes CDR1 MDHEN and CDR2 SYDVKM. Losses at the gene ends were 1 base for V and 7 bases for J; bases not matched to a gene: 5. The CDR3 has 14 residues. This specimen belongs to a study of Graves' ophthalmopathy and Graves' hyperthyroidism. Study-level findings and limits: Most thyroid-expanded clonotypes exceeding 0.001 frequency were also found in blood.

As the template, RNA transcripts were used to amplify TCR beta CDR3 regions. The first round was an RT-PCR with HTBI primers, and the second round was a multiplex PCR. TCRdb fed the multiplex PCR reads into MiXCR, producing one record per CDR3 protein. The sample yields 400,000 to 450,000 distinct CDR3 sequences, about 21% seen once. The sequence was obtained from a woman younger than 35 with stable Graves' hyperthyroidism. V is TRBV28 and J is TRBJ2-5; the match to TRBD1 covers 8 bases. Material for sequencing was peripheral blood. The CDR3 DNA follows: TGTGCCAGCAGTTTATCGGACAGGGACGGGACCCAGTACTTC. Protein: CASSLSDRDGTQYF.